This T cell receptor (beta chain) was observed in a study of Ad26.COV2.S vaccination and SARS-CoV-2 variants. Background on the study: Ad26.COV2.S, an intramuscular injection, was given once or twice 56 days apart. Findings and caveats of the study: For non-spike TCRs, breadth in vaccine recipients resembled that in placebo recipients. Overall T cell responses may have been underestimated by the analyses of TCR breadth and depth.

Libraries were prepared by immunoSEQ multiplex PCR; TCRdb keeps only in-frame clonotypes and omits some of them. The table lists roughly 460,000 clones, 89% of them singletons. As for treatment: over 15 received Ad26.COV2.S at low or high dose, single or two shots; about 5 received placebo; per-sample allocation not given. On day 63 after the first injection, vaccine and placebo recipients gave samples. Boston hosted the donor, who was an adult aged 18-55 years. Concerning this clone itself: As yet, its antigen is unknown.

The TCR originated in a person aged 18-60 years who received the Ad26.COV2.S COVID-19 vaccine or a placebo. This specimen was peripheral blood, taken in a trial of Ad26.COV2.S vaccine versus placebo.

The CDR3 loop is CASSPSGVSTGELFF. The CDR3 DNA follows: TGTGCCAGCAGCCCTAGCGGGGTGAGCACCGGGGAGCTGTTTTTT. The chain recombines TRBV11-3 with TRBJ2-2, with 9 bases that match TRBD2. Germline V gives CDR1 SGHNT, CDR2 YENEEA. The CDR3 totals 15 residues. V shed 5 bases, J shed 4 bases, and the junction held 5 bases outside the gene matches. Supplemented by reference TRBV11-3 and TRBJ2-2, the full variable domain reads EAGVVQSPRYKIIEKKQPVAFWCNPISGHNTLYWYLQNLGQGPELLIRYENEEAVDDSQLPKDRFSAERLKGVDSTLKIQPAELGDSAVYLCASSPSGVSTGELFFGEGSRLTVL.